The sequence of this T cell receptor beta chain was determined in a study of control samples from healthy donors and cancer patients. Only in-frame clones appear in the TCRdb table, and some are missing; sequencing was by immunoSEQ multiplex PCR. The table includes some 87,000 clones, about nine tenths detected once. Trimming stripped 4 bases from V and 5 bases from J, with 14 bases between. The CDR3 contains 14 residues. The sequencing input was blood. This clonotype was sampled from a man in his thirties or forties in good health. This chain joins TRBV23-1 and TRBJ1-1; D is possibly TRBD1 (5 bases). Being an ORF, TRBV23-1 has a function that is uncertain. CDR3 DNA: TGCGCCAGCAGTCCCTGCGTGGGGCCGACTGAAGCTTTCTTT. It codes for CASSPCVGPTEAFF.